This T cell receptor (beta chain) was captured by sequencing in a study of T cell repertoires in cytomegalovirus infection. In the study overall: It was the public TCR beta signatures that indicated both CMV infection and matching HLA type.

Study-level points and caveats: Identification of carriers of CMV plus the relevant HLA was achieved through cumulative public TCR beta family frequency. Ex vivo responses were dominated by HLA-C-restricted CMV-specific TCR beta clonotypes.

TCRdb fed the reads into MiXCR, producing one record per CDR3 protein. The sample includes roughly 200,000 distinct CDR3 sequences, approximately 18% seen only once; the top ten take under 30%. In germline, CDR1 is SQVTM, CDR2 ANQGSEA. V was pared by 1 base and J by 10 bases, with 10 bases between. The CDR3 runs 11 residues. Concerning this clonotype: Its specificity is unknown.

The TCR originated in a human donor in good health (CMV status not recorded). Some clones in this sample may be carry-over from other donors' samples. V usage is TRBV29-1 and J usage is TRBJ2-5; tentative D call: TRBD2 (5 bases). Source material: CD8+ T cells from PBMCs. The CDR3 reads CSVEGRRDQYF. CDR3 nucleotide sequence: TGCAGCGTTGAAGGTCGACGGGACCAGTACTTC.